This T cell receptor beta chain is from a study of low-dose radiotherapy and immunotherapy resistance in tumors. Trimming removed 0 bases at V and 3 bases at J, with 15 bases between. This CDR3 is built from 16 residues. In germline, CDR1 is DFQATT, CDR2 SNEGSKA (reference sequence). Documented time point: after trial treatment. Specified treatment: LDRT plus nivolumab, ipilimumab, low-dose cyclophosphamide and aspirin (RACIN trial). There are many counts of this clonotype. TRAV- and TRBV-specific primers, spanning alpha and beta chains, primed first-strand cDNA. For amplifying TCRs, the PCR ran for about 20 cycles with Phusion, which was used together with a constant-region primer and the adapter on the V primers. mRNA, once isolated, was amplified by in vitro transcription. Using its own MiXCR run on the reads, TCRdb lists one record per CDR3 protein. Counted here are roughly 95,000 distinct CDR3 sequences, under 25% occurring once; the ten biggest clones make up 9.5% to 15%.

Material: PBMCs, obtained after low-dose radiotherapy plus immunotherapy. V and J are TRBV20-1 and TRBJ2-1; the D gene is possibly TRBD2 (6 bases). This receptor was identified in a female donor with ovarian cancer. The CDR3 here is CSAREAASEVYNEQFF. DNA for the CDR3: TGCAGTGCTAGAGAAGCCGCTAGCGAGGTCTACAATGAGCAGTTCTTC.